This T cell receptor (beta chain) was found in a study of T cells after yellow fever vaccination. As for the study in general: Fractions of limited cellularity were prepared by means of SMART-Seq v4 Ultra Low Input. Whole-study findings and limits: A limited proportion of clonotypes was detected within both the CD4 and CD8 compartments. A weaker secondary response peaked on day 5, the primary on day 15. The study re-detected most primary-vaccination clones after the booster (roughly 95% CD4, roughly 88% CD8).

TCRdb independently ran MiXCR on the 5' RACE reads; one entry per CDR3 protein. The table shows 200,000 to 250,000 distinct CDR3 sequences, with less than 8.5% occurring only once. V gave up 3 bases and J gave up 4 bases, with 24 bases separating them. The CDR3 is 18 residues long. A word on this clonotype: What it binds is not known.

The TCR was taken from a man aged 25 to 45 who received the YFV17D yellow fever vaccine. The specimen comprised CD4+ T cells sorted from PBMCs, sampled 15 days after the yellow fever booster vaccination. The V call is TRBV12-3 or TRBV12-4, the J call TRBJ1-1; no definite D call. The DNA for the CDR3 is TGTGCCAGCAGTTTTCCTTCCTTCTTATTAGGGAATCTCACTGAAGCTTTCTTT. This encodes CASSFPSFLLGNLTEAFF.